What follows are 10 T cell receptor beta chains derived from one specimen sequenced in a study of blood T cell repertoires in COVID-19. Profiling relied on immunoSEQ multiplex PCR, and the TCRdb table lists in-frame clones only, not all of them. Of about 14,000 clones in the sample, about nine tenths were seen once. The sample comprised peripheral blood. The origin of the receptors is a human donor in a cohort sampled during active COVID-19.

In regard to this clone: Distinct nucleotide sequences in the sample also encode this CDR3. The rearrangement joins TRBV6-5 to TRBJ2-7; 9 bases agree with TRBD1. The germline V gene has CDR1 MNHEY and CDR2 SVGAGI. Losses at the gene ends were 4 bases for V and 7 bases for J; bases not matched to a gene: 8. The CDR3 is 14 residues long. This chain's CDR3 is CASSFGTGTWEQYF. CDR3 coding DNA: TGTGCCAGCAGTTTCGGGACAGGGACTTGGGAGCAGTACTTC.

This chain joins TRBV27 and TRBJ2-1; the match to TRBD2 covers 13 bases. CDR1 is MNHEY and CDR2 is SMNVEV in the germline V gene (reference sequence). With V trimmed by 5 bases and J by 0 bases, 7 bases remained unmatched. The CDR3 loop spans 18 amino acids. For the CDR3, the DNA is TGTGCCAGCAGTCTCCGGGGACTAGCGGGATACTCCTACAATGAGCAGTTCTTC. This encodes CASSLRGLAGYSYNEQFF.

The V and J genes are TRBV6-5 and TRBJ2-1, with 10 bases that match TRBD1. This CDR3 has 16 residues. Germline CDR1 and CDR2: MNHEY and SVGAGI. The V and J ends lost 4 bases and 9 bases, in that order; junction bases with no gene match: 12. This CDR3 is CASSLTPGTGAGEQFF. CDR3 DNA sequence: TGTGCCAGCAGTTTGACTCCCGGGACAGGGGCCGGTGAGCAGTTCTTC.

V is TRBV2 and J is TRBJ1-4, with 9 bases fitting TRBD1. From germline, CDR1 is SNHLY and CDR2 FYNNEI. V shed 3 bases and J 1 base; nucleotides not matched to a gene: 6. The CDR3 extends over 17 amino acids. The CDR3 DNA sequence: TGTGCCAGCAGTGAGGGCCGGGACAGGGTAACTAATGAAAAACTGTTTTTT. Amino acid sequence: CASSEGRDRVTNEKLFF.

This clone appeared a single time. The rearrangement links TRBV5-4 to TRBJ2-3; 8 bases match TRBD2. CDR1 is SGHNT, CDR2 YYREEE, per germline (reference sequence). CDR3 length equals 14 residues. V shed 6 bases and J 5 bases; nucleotides not matched to a gene: 8. The CDR3 coding sequence is TGTGCCAGCAATCCGGGACTAGTGGGAGATACGCAGTATTTT. Translation: CASNPGLVGDTQYF.

The rearrangement uses TRBV10-2 and TRBJ1-5; 7 bases map to TRBD1. Trimming cost V 5 bases and J 0 bases; bases outside gene matches: 7. CDR1 WSHSY and CDR2 SAAADI come from the germline V gene. The CDR3 is made up of 16 amino acids. The CDR3 DNA follows: TGCGCCAGCAGTCCCGGGACAGCTTATAGCAATCAGCCCCAGCATTTT. It codes for CASSPGTAYSNQPQHF.

Only a few counts were recorded for this clone. The chain carries TRBV7-3 and TRBJ1-5; 10 nucleotides align to TRBD1. The germline V gene encodes CDR1 SGHTA and CDR2 FQGTGA. J lost 5 bases, V lost 5 bases, and 3 bases had no gene match. The CDR3 sequence is 14 residues long. CDR3 residues: CASSTGTGDQPQHF. The CDR3 DNA is TGTGCCAGCAGCACAGGGACAGGGGATCAGCCCCAGCATTTT.

The chain combines TRBV4-3 with TRBJ2-7; D is perhaps TRBD2 (7 bases). V was trimmed by 2 bases and J by 0 bases, leaving 14 bases between them. Germline loops: CDR1 LGHNA, CDR2 YSLEER. CDR3 size: 16 residues. For the CDR3, the DNA is TGCGCCAGCAGCCAATTGGGGGGCGGGGGCTCCTACGAGCAGTACTTC. It specifies CASSQLGGGGSYEQYF.

This chain connects TRBV7-8 to TRBJ1-3; TRBD1 matches 7 bases. Germline CDR1 is SGHVS and CDR2 is FQNEAQ. The CDR3 runs 15 residues. J gave up 10 bases and V 2 bases, and 11 bases lay outside the gene matches. The CDR3 bases are TGTGCCAGCAGCTTAACGACAGGGTCGTTTACTACCATATATTTT. Its protein product is CASSLTTGSFTTIYF.

This clone was counted once. The CDR3 nucleotides read TGTGCCAGCTCACCAAGCGGACTAGCGGGTTCCTACAATGAGCAGTTCTTC. Encoded protein: CASSPSGLAGSYNEQFF. This rearrangement joins TRBV18 to TRBJ2-1, with 11 bases aligning to TRBD2. This CDR3 is 17 amino acids long. J was trimmed by 1 base and V by 2 bases; bases with no gene match: 4. Germline lookup yields CDR1 KGHSH and CDR2 LQKENI.